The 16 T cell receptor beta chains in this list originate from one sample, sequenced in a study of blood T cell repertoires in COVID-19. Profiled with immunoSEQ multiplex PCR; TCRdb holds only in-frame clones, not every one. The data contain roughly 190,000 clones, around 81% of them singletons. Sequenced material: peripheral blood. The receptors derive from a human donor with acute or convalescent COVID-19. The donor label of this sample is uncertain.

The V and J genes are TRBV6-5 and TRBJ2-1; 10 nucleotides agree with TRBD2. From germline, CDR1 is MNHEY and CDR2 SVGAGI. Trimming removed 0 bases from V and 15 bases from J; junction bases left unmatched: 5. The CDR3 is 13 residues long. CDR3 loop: CASSYSRSSGRFF. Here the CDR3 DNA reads TGTGCCAGCAGTTACTCCCGATCTAGCGGGAGGTTCTTC.

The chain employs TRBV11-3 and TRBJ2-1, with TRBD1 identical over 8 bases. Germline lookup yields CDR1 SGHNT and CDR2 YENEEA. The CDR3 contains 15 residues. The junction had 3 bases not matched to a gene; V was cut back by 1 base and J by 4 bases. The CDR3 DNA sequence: TGTGCCAGCAGCTTAGTGGGGACAGGATACAATGAGCAGTTCTTC. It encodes CASSLVGTGYNEQFF.

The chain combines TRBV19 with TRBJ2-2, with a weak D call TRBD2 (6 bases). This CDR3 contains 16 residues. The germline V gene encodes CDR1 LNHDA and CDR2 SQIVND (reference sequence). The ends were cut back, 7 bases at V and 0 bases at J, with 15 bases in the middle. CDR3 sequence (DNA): TGTGCCAGTATCTCGCCGGGACTGACGAACACCGGGGAGCTGTTTTTT. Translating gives CASISPGLTNTGELFF.

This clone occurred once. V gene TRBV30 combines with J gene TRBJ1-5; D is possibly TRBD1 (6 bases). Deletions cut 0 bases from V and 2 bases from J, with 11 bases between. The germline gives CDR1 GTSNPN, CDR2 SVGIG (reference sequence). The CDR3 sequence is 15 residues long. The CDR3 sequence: CAWSVTGLGNQPQHF. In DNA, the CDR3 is TGTGCCTGGAGTGTCACAGGGTTAGGCAATCAGCCCCAGCATTTT.

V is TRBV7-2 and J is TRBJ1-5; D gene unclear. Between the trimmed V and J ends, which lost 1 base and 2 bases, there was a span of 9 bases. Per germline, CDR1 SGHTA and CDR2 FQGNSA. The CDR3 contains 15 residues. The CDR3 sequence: CASSLEGGGNQPQHF. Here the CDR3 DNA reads TGTGCCAGCAGCTTAGAAGGCGGGGGCAATCAGCCCCAGCATTTT.

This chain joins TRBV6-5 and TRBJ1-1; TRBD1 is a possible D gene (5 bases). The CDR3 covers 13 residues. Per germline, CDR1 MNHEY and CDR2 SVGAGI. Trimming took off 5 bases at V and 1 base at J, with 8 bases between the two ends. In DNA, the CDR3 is TGTGCCAGCAGTCCCAGGGAGAACACTGAAGCTTTCTTT. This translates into CASSPRENTEAFF.

The CDR3 is CASSPLGQNSNQPQHF. The DNA for the CDR3 is TGTGCCAGCTCACCACTCGGACAGAATAGCAATCAGCCCCAGCATTTT. The gene calls are TRBV18 and TRBJ1-5, with a possible D match to TRBD1 (6 bases). Germline lookup yields CDR1 KGHSH and CDR2 LQKENI. The CDR3 has 16 residues. V dropped 1 base and J dropped 0 bases, with 10 bases sitting between them.

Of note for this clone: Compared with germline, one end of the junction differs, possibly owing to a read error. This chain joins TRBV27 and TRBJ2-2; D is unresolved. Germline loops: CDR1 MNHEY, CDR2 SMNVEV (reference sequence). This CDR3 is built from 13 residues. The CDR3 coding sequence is TGTCCCAGCAGTCCAACCGCGACCGGGGAGCTGTTTTTT. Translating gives CPSSPTATGELFF.

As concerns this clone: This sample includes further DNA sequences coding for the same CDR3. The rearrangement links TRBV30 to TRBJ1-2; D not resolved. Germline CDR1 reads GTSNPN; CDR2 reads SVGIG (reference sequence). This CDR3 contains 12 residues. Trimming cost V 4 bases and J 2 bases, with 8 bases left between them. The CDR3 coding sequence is TGTGCCTGGACGGGCGGGAACTATGGCTACACCTTC. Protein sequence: CAWTGGNYGYTF.

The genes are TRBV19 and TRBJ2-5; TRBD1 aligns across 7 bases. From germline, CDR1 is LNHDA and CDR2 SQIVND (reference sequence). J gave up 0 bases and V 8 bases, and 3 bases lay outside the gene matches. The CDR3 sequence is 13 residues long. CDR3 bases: TGTGCCAGTTCGGGACAGTACCAAGAGACCCAGTACTTC. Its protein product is CASSGQYQETQYF.

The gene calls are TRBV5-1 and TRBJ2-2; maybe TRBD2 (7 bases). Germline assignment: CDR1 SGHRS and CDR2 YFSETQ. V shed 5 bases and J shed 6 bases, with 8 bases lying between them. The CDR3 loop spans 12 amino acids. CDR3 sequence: CASRGGAGELFF. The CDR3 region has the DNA TGCGCCAGCAGAGGGGGGGCCGGGGAGCTGTTTTTT.

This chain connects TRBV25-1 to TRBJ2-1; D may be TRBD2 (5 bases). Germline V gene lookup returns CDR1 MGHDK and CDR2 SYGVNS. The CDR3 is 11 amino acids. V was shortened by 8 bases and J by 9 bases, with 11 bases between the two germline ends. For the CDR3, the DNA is TGTGCCAGCCGAAGGGCGGGTGAGCAGTTCTTC. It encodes CASRRAGEQFF. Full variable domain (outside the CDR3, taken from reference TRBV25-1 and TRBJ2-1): EADIYQTPRYLVIGTGKKITLECSQTMGHDKMYWYQQDPGMELHLIHYSYGVNSTEKGDLSSESTVSRIRTEHFPLTLESARPSHTSQYLCASRRAGEQFFGPGTRLTVL.

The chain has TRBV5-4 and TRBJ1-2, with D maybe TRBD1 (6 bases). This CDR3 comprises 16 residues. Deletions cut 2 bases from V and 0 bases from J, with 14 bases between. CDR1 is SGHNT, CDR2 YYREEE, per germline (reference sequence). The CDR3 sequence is CASSLAGALANYGYTF. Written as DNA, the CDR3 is TGTGCCAGCAGCTTAGCGGGGGCCTTAGCTAACTATGGCTACACCTTC.

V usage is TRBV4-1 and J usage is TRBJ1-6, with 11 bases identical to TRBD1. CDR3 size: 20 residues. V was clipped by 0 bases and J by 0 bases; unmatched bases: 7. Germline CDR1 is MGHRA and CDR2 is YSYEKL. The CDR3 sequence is CASSQEGDRGRSSYNSPLHF. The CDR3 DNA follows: TGCGCCAGCAGCCAAGAGGGGGACAGGGGGAGAAGCTCCTATAATTCACCCCTCCACTTT.

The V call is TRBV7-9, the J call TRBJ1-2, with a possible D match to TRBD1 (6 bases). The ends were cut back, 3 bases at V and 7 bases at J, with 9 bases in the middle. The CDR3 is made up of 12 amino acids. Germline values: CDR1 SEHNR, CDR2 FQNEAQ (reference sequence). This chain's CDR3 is CASSFTGTGYTF. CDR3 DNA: TGTGCCAGCAGCTTTACAGGGACTGGCTACACCTTC.

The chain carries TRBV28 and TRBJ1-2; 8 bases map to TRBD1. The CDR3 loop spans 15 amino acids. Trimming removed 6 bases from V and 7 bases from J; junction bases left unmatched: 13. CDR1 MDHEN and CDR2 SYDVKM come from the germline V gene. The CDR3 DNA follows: TGTGCCAGCAGAACCCTCGCAGGGGGCGTTGGTGGCTACACCTTC. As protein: CASRTLAGGVGGYTF.